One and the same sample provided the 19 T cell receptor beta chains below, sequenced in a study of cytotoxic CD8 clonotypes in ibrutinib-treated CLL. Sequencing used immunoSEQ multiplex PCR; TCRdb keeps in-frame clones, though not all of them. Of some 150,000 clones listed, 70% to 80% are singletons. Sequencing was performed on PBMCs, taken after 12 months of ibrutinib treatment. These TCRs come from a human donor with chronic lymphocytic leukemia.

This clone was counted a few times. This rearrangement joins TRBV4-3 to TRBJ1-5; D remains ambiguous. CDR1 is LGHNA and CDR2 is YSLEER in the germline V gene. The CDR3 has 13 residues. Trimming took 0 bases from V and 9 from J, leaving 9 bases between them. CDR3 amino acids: CASSQEYQMPQHF. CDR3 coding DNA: TGCGCCAGCAGCCAAGAGTACCAAATGCCCCAGCATTTT.

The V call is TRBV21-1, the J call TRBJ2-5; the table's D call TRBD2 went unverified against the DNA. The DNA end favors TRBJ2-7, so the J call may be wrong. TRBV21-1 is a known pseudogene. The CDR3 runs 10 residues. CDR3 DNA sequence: TGTGCCACCAGATCCTACGAGCAGTACTTC. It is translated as CATRSYEQYF.

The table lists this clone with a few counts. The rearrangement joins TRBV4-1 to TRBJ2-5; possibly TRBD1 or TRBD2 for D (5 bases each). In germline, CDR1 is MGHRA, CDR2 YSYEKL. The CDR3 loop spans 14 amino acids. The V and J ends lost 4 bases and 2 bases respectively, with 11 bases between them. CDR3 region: CASSRDEVQETQYF. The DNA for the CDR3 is TGCGCCAGCAGCCGGGACGAAGTACAAGAGACCCAGTACTTC.

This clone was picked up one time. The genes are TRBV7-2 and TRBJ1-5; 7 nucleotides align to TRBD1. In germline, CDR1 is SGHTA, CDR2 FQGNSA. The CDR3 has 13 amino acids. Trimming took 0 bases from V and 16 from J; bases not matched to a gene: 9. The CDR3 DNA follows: TGTGCCAGCAGCTTAGCCTCGACAGGGATCGCCCATTTT. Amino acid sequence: CASSLASTGIAHF.

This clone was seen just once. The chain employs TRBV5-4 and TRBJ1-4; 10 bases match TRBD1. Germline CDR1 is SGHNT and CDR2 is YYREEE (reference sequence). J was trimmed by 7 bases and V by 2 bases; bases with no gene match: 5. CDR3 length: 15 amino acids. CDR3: CASSFGGTGVEKLFF. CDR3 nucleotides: TGTGCCAGCAGCTTTGGAGGGACAGGGGTTGAAAAACTGTTTTTT.

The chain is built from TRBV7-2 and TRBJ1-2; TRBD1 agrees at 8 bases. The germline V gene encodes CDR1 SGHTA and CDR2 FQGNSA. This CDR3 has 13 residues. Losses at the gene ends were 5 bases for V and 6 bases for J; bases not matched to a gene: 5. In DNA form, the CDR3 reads TGTGCCAGCAGCATAGGACAGGGTAATGGCTACACCTTC. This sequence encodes CASSIGQGNGYTF. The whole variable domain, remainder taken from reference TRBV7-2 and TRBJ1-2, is GAGVSQSPSNKVTEKGKDVELRCDPISGHTALYWYRQSLGQGLEFLIYFQGNSAPDKSGLPSDRFSAERTGGSVSTLTIQRTQQEDSAVYLCASSIGQGNGYTFGSGTRLTVV.

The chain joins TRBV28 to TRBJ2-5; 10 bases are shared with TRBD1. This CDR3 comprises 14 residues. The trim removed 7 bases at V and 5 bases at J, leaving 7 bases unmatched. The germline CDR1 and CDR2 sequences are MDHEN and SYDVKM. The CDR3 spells CASTGQGSGETQYF. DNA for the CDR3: TGTGCCAGCACGGGACAGGGGTCGGGGGAGACCCAGTACTTC.

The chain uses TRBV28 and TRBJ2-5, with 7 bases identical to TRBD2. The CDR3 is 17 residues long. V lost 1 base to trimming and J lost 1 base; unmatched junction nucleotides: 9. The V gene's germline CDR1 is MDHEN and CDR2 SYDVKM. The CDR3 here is CASSLLGGIPTQETQYF. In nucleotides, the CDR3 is TGTGCCAGCAGTTTATTGGGGGGGATCCCCACCCAAGAGACCCAGTACTTC.

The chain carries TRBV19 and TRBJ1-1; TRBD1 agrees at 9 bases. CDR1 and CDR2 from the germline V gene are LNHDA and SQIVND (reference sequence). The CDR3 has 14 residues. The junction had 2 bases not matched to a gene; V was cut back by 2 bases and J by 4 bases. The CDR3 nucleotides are TGTGCCAGTAGTATAACAGGGGGCATCACTGAAGCTTTCTTT. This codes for CASSITGGITEAFF.

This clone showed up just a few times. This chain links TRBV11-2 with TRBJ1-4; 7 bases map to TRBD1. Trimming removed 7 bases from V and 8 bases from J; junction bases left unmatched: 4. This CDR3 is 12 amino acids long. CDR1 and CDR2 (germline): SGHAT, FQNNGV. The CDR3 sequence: CASTTGAEKLFF. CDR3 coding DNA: TGTGCCAGCACCACAGGGGCGGAAAAACTGTTTTTT.

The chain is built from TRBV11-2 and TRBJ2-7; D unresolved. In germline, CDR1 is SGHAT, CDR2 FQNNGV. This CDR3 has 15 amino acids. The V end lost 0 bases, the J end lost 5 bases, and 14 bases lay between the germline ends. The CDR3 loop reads CASSLDRTGVDEQYF. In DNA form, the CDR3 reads TGTGCCAGCAGCTTAGACAGGACCGGAGTCGACGAGCAGTACTTC.

CDR3 in DNA: TGTGCCAGCTCCGAGGGGAGGTACGAGCAGTACTTC. This sequence encodes CASSEGRYEQYF. V usage is TRBV18 and J usage is TRBJ2-7, with TRBD2 as a possible D gene (6 bases). Germline V gene sequence: CDR1 KGHSH, CDR2 LQKENI. The CDR3 is 12 amino acids. V lost 6 bases and J lost 4, with 10 bases in between.

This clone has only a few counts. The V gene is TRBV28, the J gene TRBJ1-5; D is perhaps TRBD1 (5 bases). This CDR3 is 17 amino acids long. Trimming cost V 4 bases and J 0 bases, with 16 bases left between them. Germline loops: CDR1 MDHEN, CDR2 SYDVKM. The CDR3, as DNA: TGTGCCAGCAGTTCACTTGGTGGGGCATATAGCAATCAGCCCCAGCATTTT. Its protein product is CASSSLGGAYSNQPQHF.

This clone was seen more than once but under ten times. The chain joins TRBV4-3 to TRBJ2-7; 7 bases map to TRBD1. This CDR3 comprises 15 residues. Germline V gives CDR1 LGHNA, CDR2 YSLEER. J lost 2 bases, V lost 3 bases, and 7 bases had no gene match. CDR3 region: CASSQTLQGPYEQYF. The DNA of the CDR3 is TGCGCCAGCAGCCAGACGCTACAGGGGCCCTACGAGCAGTACTTC.

The CDR3, as DNA: TGTGCCAGCAGCCTACCCCAAAGGCTGAACGAGCAGTACTTC. Translation gives CASSLPQRLNEQYF. The chain couples TRBV7-8 to TRBJ2-7; no firm D call. V was shortened by 5 bases and J by 5 bases, with 16 bases between the two germline ends. Germline CDR1 SGHVS, CDR2 FQNEAQ. This CDR3 has 14 residues.

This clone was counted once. The CDR3 bases are TGTGCCTGGAGTGTAATGGGTGTTAACACTGAAGCTTTCTTT. It specifies CAWSVMGVNTEAFF. The V call is TRBV30, the J call TRBJ1-1; D is ambiguous. The CDR3 covers 14 residues. The V gene lost 0 bases and the J gene lost 2 bases, with 10 bases spanning the gap. Per the germline V gene, CDR1 is GTSNPN and CDR2 is SVGIG (reference sequence).

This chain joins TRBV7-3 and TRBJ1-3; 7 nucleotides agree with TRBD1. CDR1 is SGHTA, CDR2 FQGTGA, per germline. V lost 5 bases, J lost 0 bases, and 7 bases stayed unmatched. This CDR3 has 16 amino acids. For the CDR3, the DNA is TGTGCCAGCAGCCTACAGGGGCCGTACTCTGGAAACACCATATATTTT. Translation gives CASSLQGPYSGNTIYF.

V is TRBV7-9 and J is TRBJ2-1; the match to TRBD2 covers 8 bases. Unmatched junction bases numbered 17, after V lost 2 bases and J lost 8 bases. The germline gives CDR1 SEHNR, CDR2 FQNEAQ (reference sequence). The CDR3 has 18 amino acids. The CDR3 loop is CASSLTEGGRPRSHEQFF. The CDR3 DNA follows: TGTGCCAGCAGCTTAACGGAAGGCGGGAGGCCCAGGTCCCATGAGCAGTTCTTC.

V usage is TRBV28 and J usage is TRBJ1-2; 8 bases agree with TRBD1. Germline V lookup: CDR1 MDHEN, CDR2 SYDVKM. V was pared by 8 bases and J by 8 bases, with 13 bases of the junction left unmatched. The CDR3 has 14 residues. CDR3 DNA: TGTGCCAGCCGGGTGGCAGGGGGCCGTTTAGGCTACACCTTC. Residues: CASRVAGGRLGYTF.